These 8 T cell receptor beta chains were sequenced from one sample in a study of identical twins (TCRdb year 2016). Libraries were built with 5' RACE. Instrument used: Illumina HiSeq 2000. TCRdb trimmed public reads at Q25 via fastp, called clones via MiXCR and kept in-frame beta chains. Identical CDR3 protein sequences are pooled into one entry, listed with their most common genes and DNA. The sample table shows fewer than 450,000 distinct CDR3 sequences, and about 10% are seen once. Of the sample, 8% to 10% is held by the ten largest clones. Sequenced material: naive T cells sorted from blood. The cell subset or site label for this specimen denotes: cells isolated with a human naive T-cell isolation kit. All receptors come from a woman aged 45-65 years in good health.

The chain uses TRBV13 and TRBJ2-4, with D possibly being TRBD2 (5 bases). The V and J ends lost 5 bases and 6 bases respectively, with 26 bases between them. Germline CDR1 reads PRHDT; CDR2 reads FYEKMQ (reference sequence). The length of the CDR3 is 18 residues. The CDR3 protein is CASSTYHAPAGDGNIQYF. CDR3 nucleotide sequence: TGTGCCAGCAGCACTTACCACGCCCCGGCGGGCGATGGAAACATTCAGTACTTC.

At least ten counts were recorded for this clonotype. The rearrangement uses TRBV19 and TRBJ2-5; 7 positions agree with TRBD1. The CDR3 contains 15 residues. CDR1 is LNHDA and CDR2 is SQIVND in the germline V gene (reference sequence). Unmatched junction bases numbered 15, after V lost 10 bases and J lost 4 bases. CDR3 nucleotide sequence: TGTGCCACTACAAAGGGGGCTAGACGAGGAGAGACCCAGTACTTC. It codes for CATTKGARRGETQYF.

A few counts support this clonotype. This rearrangement joins TRBV6-6 to TRBJ1-2; D call uncertain. The CDR3 has 13 residues. The V end was cut by 6 bases, the J end by 4 bases, with 12 bases between. Germline V gives CDR1 MNHNY, CDR2 SVGAGI (reference sequence). The CDR3, as DNA: TGTGCCAGCAGCCCCGATCCGATCTATGGCTACACCTTC. Amino acids: CASSPDPIYGYTF.

The V and J genes are TRBV7-8 and TRBJ2-7; D unclear. This CDR3 spans 14 amino acids. V lost 1 base, J lost 2 bases, and 9 bases lay in between. CDR1 and CDR2 from the germline V gene are SGHVS and FQNEAQ. As DNA, the CDR3 is TGTGCCAGCAGCTTAGAGGTCGGAACCTACGAGCAGTACTTC. Its translation is CASSLEVGTYEQYF. The entire variable domain, with the rest obtained from reference TRBV7-8 and TRBJ2-7, is as follows: GAGVSQSPRYKVAKRGQDVALRCDPISGHVSLFWYQQALGQGPEFLTYFQNEAQLDKSGLPSDRFFAERPEGSVSTLKIQRTQQEDSAVYLCASSLEVGTYEQYFGPGTRLTVT.

The chain employs TRBV18 and TRBJ2-5; TRBD1 matches at 9 bases. The CDR3 extends over 15 amino acids. The trim removed 6 bases at V and 5 bases at J, leaving 10 bases unmatched. Germline V gene lookup returns CDR1 KGHSH and CDR2 LQKENI. The CDR3 sequence is CASSPRQGVWETQYF. CDR3 bases: TGTGCCAGCTCGCCCAGACAGGGGGTGTGGGAGACCCAGTACTTC.

This clonotype has a count of ten or more. Written as DNA, the CDR3 is TGCAGTGCTAGTCGGTGGAATGAGCAGTTCTTC. It is translated as CSASRWNEQFF. V is TRBV20-1 and J is TRBJ2-1; D unresolved. Trimming left V 3 bases short and J 7 bases short, with 7 bases between. Germline V gene data show CDR1 as DFQATT and CDR2 as SNEGSKA (reference sequence). This CDR3 is 11 amino acids long.

The gene calls are TRBV27 and TRBJ2-5; the D is unclear. Trimming took 3 bases from V and 2 from J, leaving 10 bases between them. Per germline, CDR1 MNHEY and CDR2 SMNVEV (reference sequence). The CDR3 consists of 14 residues. The CDR3 loop is CASSLRGAQETQYF. CDR3 nucleotide sequence: TGTGCCAGCAGTTTGAGAGGCGCACAAGAGACCCAGTACTTC.

This clonotype was recorded many times. V gene TRBV5-5 combines with J gene TRBJ2-7, with D perhaps assigned TRBD1 or TRBD2 (5 bases each). Trimming cost V 0 bases and J 2 bases, with 9 bases left between them. CDR3 size: 14 residues. CDR1 is SGHKS and CDR2 is YYEKEE in the germline V gene (reference sequence). DNA for the CDR3: TGTGCCAGCAGCTTGGCCGAGGGACCCTACGAGCAGTACGTC. This sequence encodes CASSLAEGPYEQYV.